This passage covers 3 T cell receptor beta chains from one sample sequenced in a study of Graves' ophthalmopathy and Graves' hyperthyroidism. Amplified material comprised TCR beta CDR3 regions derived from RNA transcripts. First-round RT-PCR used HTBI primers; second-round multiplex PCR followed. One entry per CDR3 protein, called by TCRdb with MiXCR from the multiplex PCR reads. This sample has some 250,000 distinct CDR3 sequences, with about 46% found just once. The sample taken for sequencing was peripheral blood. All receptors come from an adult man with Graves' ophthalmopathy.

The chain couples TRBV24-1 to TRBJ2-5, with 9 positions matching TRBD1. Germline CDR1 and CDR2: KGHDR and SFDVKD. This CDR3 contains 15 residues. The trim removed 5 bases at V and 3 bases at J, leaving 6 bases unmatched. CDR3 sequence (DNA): TGTGCCACCAGTGCCCACGGACAGGGGAAAGAGACCCAGTACTTC. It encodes CATSAHGQGKETQYF.

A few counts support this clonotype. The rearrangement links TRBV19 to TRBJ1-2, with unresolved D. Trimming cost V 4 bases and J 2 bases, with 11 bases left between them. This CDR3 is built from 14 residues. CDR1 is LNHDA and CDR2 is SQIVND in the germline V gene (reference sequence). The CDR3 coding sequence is TGTGCCAGTAGTAGGGCCTCCTTCAACTATGGCTACACCTTC. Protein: CASSRASFNYGYTF.

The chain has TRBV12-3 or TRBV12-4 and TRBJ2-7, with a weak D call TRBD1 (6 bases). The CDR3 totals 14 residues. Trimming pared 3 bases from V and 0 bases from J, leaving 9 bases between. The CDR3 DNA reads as TGTGCCAGCAGTTTTGACAGGAACTCCTACGAGCAGTACTTC. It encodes CASSFDRNSYEQYF.